What follows are 26 T cell receptor beta chains derived from one specimen sequenced in a study of blood T cell repertoires in COVID-19. The protocol was immunoSEQ multiplex PCR, while the TCRdb copy is restricted to in-frame clones and leaves out a portion. The sample shows some 51,000 clones, 88% of them seen only once. The sample taken for sequencing was peripheral blood. The receptors come from a man in his forties or fifties with active COVID-19.

The chain joins TRBV5-1 to TRBJ1-3; no firm D call. The germline V gene encodes CDR1 SGHRS and CDR2 YFSETQ. The CDR3 is 15 residues long. Trimming removed 2 bases at V and 0 bases at J, with 9 bases between. CDR3 nucleotide sequence: TGCGCCAGCAGCTTCCAGGAAAACTCTGGAAACACCATATATTTT. Translating gives CASSFQENSGNTIYF.

V and J are TRBV9 and TRBJ1-4, with D tentatively TRBD1 (6 bases). The V gene's germline CDR1 is SGDLS and CDR2 YYNGEE. V was clipped by 2 bases and J by 8 bases, with 16 bases between them. There are 15 residues in the CDR3. As DNA, the CDR3 is TGTGCCAGCAGCGTGGGGACATTGTCCGTGGAAAAACTGTTTTTT. Residues: CASSVGTLSVEKLFF.

The table lists this clone with a few counts. The V call is TRBV4-1, the J call TRBJ2-6, with no clear D. From germline, CDR1 is MGHRA and CDR2 YSYEKL. Trimming stripped 1 base from V and 0 bases from J, with 19 bases between. CDR3 size: 20 residues. This CDR3 is CASSQVTAERPSSGANVLTF. The CDR3 coding sequence is TGCGCCAGCAGCCAAGTAACGGCGGAACGACCAAGCTCTGGGGCCAACGTCCTGACTTTC.

The CDR3 coding sequence is TGTGCCAGCTCACCGGCCGGGGCAACTAATGAAAAACTGTTTTTT. Translating it yields CASSPAGATNEKLFF. The rearrangement uses TRBV18 and TRBJ1-4; D gene unclear. V lost 3 bases, J lost 0 bases, and 8 bases lay in between. CDR1 is KGHSH, CDR2 LQKENI, per germline. This CDR3 contains 15 residues.

The chain is built from TRBV19 and TRBJ2-5; tentative D call: TRBD2 (6 bases). CDR1 is LNHDA, CDR2 SQIVND, per germline (reference sequence). V shed 5 bases and J shed 0 bases, with 13 bases lying between them. CDR3 length: 15 residues. CDR3 residues: CASSPPGGNQETQYF. The DNA for the CDR3 is TGTGCCAGTAGTCCCCCCGGCGGGAACCAAGAGACCCAGTACTTC. The full variable domain, in which reference TRBV19 and TRBJ2-5 provide the parts outside the CDR3, is DGGITQSPKYLFRKEGQNVTLSCEQNLNHDAMYWYRQDPGQGLRLIYYSQIVNDFQKGDIAEGYSVSREKKESFPLTVTSAQKNPTAFYLCASSPPGGNQETQYFGPGTRLLVL.

The genes are TRBV4-3 and TRBJ2-7; 7 bases agree with TRBD1. Trimming cost V 2 bases and J 2 bases; bases outside gene matches: 3. In germline, CDR1 is LGHNA, CDR2 YSLEER. The CDR3 length is 14 residues. Written as DNA, the CDR3 is TGCGCCAGCAGCCAACCGGGGACAGCCTACGAGCAGTACTTC. Translation gives CASSQPGTAYEQYF.

In its sample, this clone was seen once. The rearrangement links TRBV9 to TRBJ2-5, with TRBD1 matching over 7 bases. J lost 2 bases, V lost 0 bases, and 4 bases had no gene match. The CDR3 is made up of 15 amino acids. Germline V lookup: CDR1 SGDLS, CDR2 YYNGEE. Here the CDR3 DNA reads TGTGCCAGCAGCGTAGAGGGGACAGCACAAGAGACCCAGTACTTC. Protein sequence: CASSVEGTAQETQYF.

V is TRBV29-1 and J is TRBJ1-1; D is unresolved. Trimming shortened V by 4 bases and J by 10 bases, and 13 bases separated the two germline ends. CDR3 length equals 11 residues. Germline V gene lookup returns CDR1 SQVTM and CDR2 ANQGSEA. The CDR3 region has the DNA TGCAGCGTTGGCACAGAACCCTCAGCTTTCTTT. Protein: CSVGTEPSAFF.

The V gene is TRBV7-3, the J gene TRBJ2-7, with TRBD1 identical over 8 bases. Trimming cost V 6 bases and J 3 bases; bases outside gene matches: 10. Germline V gene lookup returns CDR1 SGHTA and CDR2 FQGTGA. The CDR3 is 15 amino acids. This CDR3 is CASRQTGGYVYEQYF. In DNA form, the CDR3 reads TGTGCCAGCAGACAAACAGGGGGTTATGTCTACGAGCAGTACTTC.

The chain employs TRBV5-1 and TRBJ2-7; TRBD1 matches 9 bases. V trimming: 4 bases; J trimming: 4 bases; junction bases outside the gene matches: 9. The germline CDR1 and CDR2 sequences are SGHRS and YFSETQ. The CDR3 covers 15 residues. DNA for the CDR3: TGCGCCAGCAGCCCCGGGGACAGGGAGAGGTACGAGCAGTACTTC. Its protein product is CASSPGDRERYEQYF.

The V call is TRBV19, the J call TRBJ1-5; 8 positions match TRBD1. Losses at the gene ends were 6 bases for V and 5 bases for J; bases not matched to a gene: 6. Germline V gene sequence: CDR1 LNHDA, CDR2 SQIVND (reference sequence). The CDR3 has 14 residues. Written as DNA, the CDR3 is TGTGCCAGTAGAAAGGACAGGGACTATCAGCCCCAGCATTTT. Protein product: CASRKDRDYQPQHF.

CDR3 amino acids: CASSEGLTTTDTQYF. CDR3 bases: TGCGCCAGCAGCGAGGGACTAACCACCACAGATACGCAGTATTTT. This chain joins TRBV5-1 and TRBJ2-3; 7 bases match TRBD2. Germline V gene data show CDR1 as SGHRS and CDR2 as YFSETQ. With 4 bases clipped from V and 2 bases from J, the junction kept 7 bases outside the gene matches. The CDR3 runs 15 residues. The full variable domain, in which reference TRBV5-1 and TRBJ2-3 provide the parts outside the CDR3, is KAGVTQTPRYLIKTRGQQVTLSCSPISGHRSVSWYQQTPGQGLQFLFEYFSETQRNKGNFPGRFSGRQFSNSRSEMNVSTLELGDSALYLCASSEGLTTTDTQYFGPGTRLTVL.

This CDR3 is CAISIFGGPTDTQYF. In nucleotides, the CDR3 is TGTGCCATCAGTATATTCGGGGGACCCACAGATACGCAGTATTTT. The V gene is TRBV10-3, the J gene TRBJ2-3, with D possibly matching TRBD2 (6 bases). V lost 5 bases and J lost 2, with 14 bases in between. The CDR3 sequence is 15 residues long. The germline V gene encodes CDR1 ENHRY and CDR2 SYGVKD.

The chain couples TRBV4-2 to TRBJ1-5, with a weak D call TRBD1 (5 bases). The germline V gene encodes CDR1 LGHNA and CDR2 YNFKEQ. This CDR3 has 12 residues. V lost 6 bases and J lost 7, with 10 bases in between. CDR3 DNA: TGTGCCAGCAGTCCGGGGGACCAGCCCCAGCATTTT. Its translation is CASSPGDQPQHF.

V and J are TRBV24-1 and TRBJ2-3, with D perhaps TRBD1 (6 bases). The CDR3 is made up of 12 amino acids. V gave up 10 bases and J gave up 0 bases, with 7 bases separating them. CDR1 is KGHDR and CDR2 is SFDVKD in the germline V gene. The CDR3 DNA reads as TGTGCCACTAGGGGGAGCACAGATACGCAGTATTTT. It yields the protein CATRGSTDTQYF.

This rearrangement joins TRBV7-9 to TRBJ1-2; D not certain. This CDR3 has 14 amino acids. Germline V lookup: CDR1 SEHNR, CDR2 FQNEAQ (reference sequence). Trimming cost V 1 base and J 7 bases, with 13 bases left between them. CDR3 DNA sequence: TGTGCCAGCAGCTTAGGAGGATTCGGAAGTGGCTACACCTTC. This encodes CASSLGGFGSGYTF.

This clone was detected only a few times. This sequence joins TRBV5-1 and TRBJ1-6; a possible D gene is TRBD1 (6 bases). The CDR3 is 14 residues long. Germline V gene data show CDR1 as SGHRS and CDR2 as YFSETQ. V was pared by 4 bases and J by 7 bases, with 12 bases between. The CDR3 protein is CASSRERGNSPLHF. Here the CDR3 DNA reads TGCGCCAGCAGCCGAGAGAGGGGGAATTCACCCCTCCACTTT.

The chain has TRBV29-1 and TRBJ2-1, with D possibly being TRBD1 (6 bases). This CDR3 comprises 13 residues. With 6 bases removed from V and 6 bases from J, the gap between germline ends came to 15 bases. CDR1 and CDR2 (germline): SQVTM, ANQGSEA. The CDR3 region has the DNA TGCAGCGTCGATCTAGACAGGTCCAATGAGCAGTTCTTC. Protein sequence: CSVDLDRSNEQFF.

This chain links TRBV30 with TRBJ1-5; tentative D call: TRBD1 (5 bases). CDR1 and CDR2 from the germline V gene are GTSNPN and SVGIG (reference sequence). Trimming removed 0 bases from V and 7 bases from J, with 10 bases in between. The CDR3 consists of 13 residues. CDR3 nucleotides: TGTGCCTGGAGTGTAAGGGGAAGGCAGCCCCAGCATTTT. Translated, it gives CAWSVRGRQPQHF.

The genes are TRBV10-3 and TRBJ2-2, with D tentatively TRBD1 (6 bases). V was clipped by 10 bases and J by 3 bases, with 21 bases between them. From germline, CDR1 is ENHRY and CDR2 SYGVKD. This CDR3 is 16 amino acids long. The CDR3 region has the DNA TGTGCCACCAGGCCCCCGAGAACAGGGCACACCGGGGAGCTGTTTTTT. This sequence encodes CATRPPRTGHTGELFF.

This chain connects TRBV18 to TRBJ2-4, with 10 positions matching TRBD2. There are 17 residues in the CDR3. The germline gives CDR1 KGHSH, CDR2 LQKENI. V trimming: 3 bases; J trimming: 1 base; junction bases outside the gene matches: 6. CDR3 protein: CASSPPSGSGAKNIQYF. The DNA of the CDR3 is TGTGCCAGCTCACCCCCTAGCGGGAGTGGGGCCAAAAACATTCAGTACTTC.

The J gene is TRBJ1-4, the V gene TRBV6-5; no firm D call. V lost 9 bases and J lost 3, with 14 bases in between. The CDR3 contains 14 residues. Germline V gene sequence: CDR1 MNHEY, CDR2 SVGAGI. The CDR3 is CASSWWGANEKLFF. The CDR3 DNA reads as TGTGCCAGTAGCTGGTGGGGAGCTAATGAAAAACTGTTTTTT.

This clone was counted only a few times. The chain recombines TRBV11-2 with TRBJ2-5, with 9 positions matching TRBD2. Germline values: CDR1 SGHAT, CDR2 FQNNGV. Trimming took 1 base from V and 8 from J; bases not matched to a gene: 5. The CDR3 covers 14 residues. The CDR3 sequence is CASSLAPAGGTQYF. The CDR3 bases are TGTGCCAGCAGCTTAGCCCCAGCGGGGGGAACCCAGTACTTC.

The CDR3: CASSNEGLVGLTDTQYF. In DNA form, the CDR3 reads TGCGCCAGCAGCAATGAGGGATTGGTAGGACTCACAGATACGCAGTATTTT. The chain joins TRBV5-1 to TRBJ2-3; D perhaps matches TRBD2 (5 bases). The CDR3 loop spans 17 amino acids. Trimming removed 4 bases at V and 2 bases at J, with 20 bases between. Germline V gene sequence: CDR1 SGHRS, CDR2 YFSETQ.

The table lists this clone with a count of one. The CDR3 bases are TGTGCCAGCAGCGGACAGGGGATCGGCGAGCAGTACTTC. It specifies CASSGQGIGEQYF. The chain employs TRBV7-2 and TRBJ2-7; TRBD1 aligns across 9 bases. The CDR3 spans 13 residues. Germline CDR1 SGHTA, CDR2 FQGNSA. Unmatched junction bases numbered 5, after V lost 5 bases and J lost 6 bases.

The J gene is TRBJ2-5, the V gene TRBV5-4; weak D call: TRBD1 (6 bases). From germline, CDR1 is SGHNT and CDR2 YYREEE (reference sequence). CDR3 size: 15 residues. The V gene lost 4 bases and the J gene lost 5 bases, with 18 bases spanning the gap. CDR3 DNA sequence: TGTGCCAGCAGCCGAATCAACAGGGACCGGGAGACCCAGTACTTC. This sequence encodes CASSRINRDRETQYF.